A single sample is the source of the 10 T cell receptor beta chains below, sequenced in a study of blood T cell repertoires in COVID-19. Here immunoSEQ multiplex PCR was the method, and the copy in TCRdb shows in-frame clones only, minus some. The repertoire holds about 230,000 clones, with about 83% as singletons. The sequenced sample was peripheral blood. These receptors were collected from a man at least 80 years old with acute or convalescent COVID-19.

The chain has TRBV9 and TRBJ2-7, with 8 bases that match TRBD2. V was pared by 0 bases and J by 9 bases, with 11 bases of the junction left unmatched. Germline CDR1 and CDR2: SGDLS and YYNGEE. The CDR3 spans 15 residues. CDR3 in DNA: TGTGCCAGCAGCGTAGACGGGACTAGAGGGGCGGGGCAGTACTTC. Its protein product is CASSVDGTRGAGQYF.

CDR3 sequence (DNA): TGTGCCACCAGTGCCCCCTTCCCCCAGGGTATCGAGACCCAGTACTTC. This encodes CATSAPFPQGIETQYF. The chain has TRBV24-1 and TRBJ2-5, with D possibly being TRBD1 (5 bases). This CDR3 region has 16 residues. Germline assignment: CDR1 KGHDR and CDR2 SFDVKD. Trimming took off 5 bases at V and 5 bases at J, with 20 bases between the two ends.

This chain connects TRBV5-1 to TRBJ1-4; perhaps TRBD1 as D (6 bases). The V gene's germline CDR1 is SGHRS and CDR2 YFSETQ. The CDR3 is 14 amino acids. Trimming pared 3 bases from V and 6 bases from J, leaving 12 bases between. The DNA for the CDR3 is TGCGCCAGCAGCTGGCGTTCAGGGGATGAAAAACTGTTTTTT. This translates into CASSWRSGDEKLFF.

The chain uses TRBV4-2 and TRBJ1-1; D is unclear. CDR1 and CDR2 from the germline V gene are LGHNA and YNFKEQ. V was trimmed by 0 bases and J by 4 bases, leaving 18 bases between them. The CDR3 is 17 residues long. The CDR3 DNA reads TGTGCCAGCAGCCAAGATTTTCGACTTTTCACGGGCACTGAAGCTTTCTTT. It specifies CASSQDFRLFTGTEAFF.

This chain connects TRBV7-9 to TRBJ2-7; 8 positions agree with TRBD1. This CDR3 is built from 16 residues. Trimming at V came to 3 bases and at J to 6 bases, leaving 13 bases not matched to a gene. CDR1 SEHNR and CDR2 FQNEAQ come from the germline V gene (reference sequence). CDR3 region: CASSLGLRTGSFEQYF. The CDR3 DNA reads TGTGCCAGCAGCTTGGGTCTACGGACAGGGAGTTTCGAGCAGTACTTC. The full variable domain, its missing parts supplied by reference TRBV7-9 and TRBJ2-7, is DTGVSQNPRHKITKRGQNVTFRCDPISEHNRLYWYRQTLGQGPEFLTYFQNEAQLEKSRLLSDRFSAERPKGSFSTLEIQRTEQGDSAMYLCASSLGLRTGSFEQYFGPGTRLTVT.

The V gene is TRBV27, the J gene TRBJ2-5; TRBD1 agrees at 8 bases. The V segment lost 8 bases and the J segment 4 bases; nucleotides outside the gene matches: 6. Germline V gene lookup returns CDR1 MNHEY and CDR2 SMNVEV (reference sequence). This CDR3 has 13 residues. In nucleotides, the CDR3 is TGTGCCAGCGGACAGGGTTGGGGAGAGACCCAGTACTTC. Protein sequence: CASGQGWGETQYF.

The V call is TRBV7-2, the J call TRBJ2-7; D gene uncertain. The V gene lost 3 bases and the J gene lost 0 bases, with 9 bases spanning the gap. The CDR3 has 14 residues. Per germline, CDR1 SGHTA and CDR2 FQGNSA. In DNA form, the CDR3 reads TGTGCCAGCAGCTTGGGTTACAGCTCCTACGAGCAGTACTTC. Translated: CASSLGYSSYEQYF.

The table lists this clone with a count of one. V gene TRBV9 combines with J gene TRBJ2-3; 9 bases agree with TRBD2. V lost 2 bases to trimming and J lost 1 base; unmatched junction nucleotides: 5. The CDR3 has 16 residues. Looked up from germline, CDR1 is SGDLS and CDR2 is YYNGEE. The CDR3: CASSVHRTSGTDTQYF. The CDR3 DNA reads as TGTGCCAGCAGCGTCCATCGGACTAGCGGCACAGATACGCAGTATTTT. The entire variable domain, with the rest obtained from reference TRBV9 and TRBJ2-3, is as follows: DSGVTQTPKHLITATGQRVTLRCSPRSGDLSVYWYQQSLDQGLQFLIQYYNGEERAKGNILERFSAQQFPDLHSELNLSSLELGDSALYFCASSVHRTSGTDTQYFGPGTRLTVL.

V gene TRBV29-1 combines with J gene TRBJ1-3; 7 bases agree with TRBD1. V was pared by 4 bases and J by 4 bases, with 16 bases of the junction left unmatched. This CDR3 has 17 residues. Germline V CDR1 and CDR2: SQVTM, ANQGSEA. This CDR3 is CSVATRIRGAGGNTIYF. The CDR3 coding sequence is TGCAGCGTTGCAACCCGAATCAGGGGGGCAGGAGGAAACACCATATATTTT.

This chain connects TRBV5-1 to TRBJ1-2; D is unresolved. The CDR3 has 13 amino acids. Germline V gene data show CDR1 as SGHRS and CDR2 as YFSETQ. V lost 4 bases and J 6 bases, leaving 13 bases between the germline ends. CDR3 protein: CASSLLRADGYTF. CDR3 nucleotide sequence: TGCGCCAGCAGCCTACTACGTGCGGATGGCTACACCTTC.